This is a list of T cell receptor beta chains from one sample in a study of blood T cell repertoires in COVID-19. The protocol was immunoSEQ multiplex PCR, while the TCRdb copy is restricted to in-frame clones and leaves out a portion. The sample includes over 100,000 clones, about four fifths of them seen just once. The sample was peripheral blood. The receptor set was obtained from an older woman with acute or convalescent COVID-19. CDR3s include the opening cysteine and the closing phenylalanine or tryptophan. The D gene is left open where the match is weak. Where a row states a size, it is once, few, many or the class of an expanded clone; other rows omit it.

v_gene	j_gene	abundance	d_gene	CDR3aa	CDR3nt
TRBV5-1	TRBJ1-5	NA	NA	CASSLGPDYQPQHF	TGCGCCAGCAGCTTGGGGCCAGACTATCAGCCCCAGCATTTT
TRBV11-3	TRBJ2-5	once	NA	CASSLGTYQETQYF	TGTGCCAGCAGCTTAGGGACTTACCAAGAGACCCAGTACTTC
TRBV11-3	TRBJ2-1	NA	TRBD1	CASSFQGATGYNEQFF	TGTGCCAGCAGCTTCCAGGGGGCTACAGGTTACAATGAGCAGTTCTTC
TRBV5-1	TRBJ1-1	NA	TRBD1	CASRSDRAGTEAFF	TGCGCCAGCAGATCAGACAGGGCGGGAACTGAAGCTTTCTTT
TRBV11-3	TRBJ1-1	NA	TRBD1	CASSSKTGDAFF	TGTGCCAGCAGCTCTAAAACAGGGGATGCTTTCTTT
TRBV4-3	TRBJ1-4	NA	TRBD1	CASSQFAGTGDEKLFF	TGCGCCAGCAGCCAATTCGCCGGGACAGGGGATGAAAAACTGTTTTTT
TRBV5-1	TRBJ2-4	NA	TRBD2	CASSSGLAGQYF	TGCGCCAGCAGCTCGGGACTAGCGGGGCAATACTTC
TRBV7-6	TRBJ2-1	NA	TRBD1	CASSYGGQGKNNEQFF	TGTGCCAGCAGCTACGGGGGACAGGGTAAGAACAATGAGCAGTTCTTC
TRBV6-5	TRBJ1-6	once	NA	CASRRGQSNSPLHF	TGTGCCAGCAGACGCGGACAGAGTAATTCACCCCTCCACTTT
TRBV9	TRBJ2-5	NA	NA	CASSVSGSSGKETQYF	TGTGCCAGCAGCGTAAGTGGCTCTTCGGGAAAAGAGACCCAGTACTTC
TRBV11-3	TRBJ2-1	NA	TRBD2	CASSVGGTSGSYNEQFF	TGTGCCAGCAGCGTCGGGGGGACTAGCGGCTCCTACAATGAGCAGTTCTTC
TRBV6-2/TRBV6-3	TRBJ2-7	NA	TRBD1	CASSQPRTGTFSYEQYF	TGTGCCAGCAGCCAACCCCGGACAGGGACCTTCTCCTACGAGCAGTACTTC
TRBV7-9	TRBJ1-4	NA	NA	CASSLGAGEKGEKLFF	TGTGCCAGCAGCTTAGGGGCAGGGGAAAAGGGAGAAAAACTGTTTTTT
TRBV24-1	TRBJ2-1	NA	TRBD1	CATSDAGTGGDEQFF	TGTGCCACCAGTGATGCAGGGACAGGGGGCGATGAGCAGTTCTTC
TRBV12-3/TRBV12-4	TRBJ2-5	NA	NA	CASSTSLQETQYF	TGTGCCAGCAGCACGAGTTTACAAGAGACCCAGTACTTC
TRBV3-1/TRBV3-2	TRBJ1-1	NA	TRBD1	CASSQDGDRGLTTEAFF	TGTGCCAGCAGCCAAGATGGGGACAGGGGGCTCACCACTGAAGCTTTCTTT
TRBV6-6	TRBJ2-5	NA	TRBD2	CASTARGGFAETQYF	TGTGCCAGCACAGCGCGGGGGGGCTTTGCGGAGACCCAGTACTTC
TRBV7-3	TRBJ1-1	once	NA	CASSSGRGDTEAFF	TGTGCCAGCAGCTCGGGGCGCGGGGACACTGAAGCTTTCTTT
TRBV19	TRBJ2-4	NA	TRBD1	CASSISHQGATKNIQYF	TGTGCCAGTAGTATATCGCATCAGGGGGCGACCAAAAACATTCAGTACTTC
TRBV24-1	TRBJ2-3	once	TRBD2	CATSDSPSGTQYF	TGTGCCACCAGTGATTCCCCTAGCGGTACGCAGTATTTT
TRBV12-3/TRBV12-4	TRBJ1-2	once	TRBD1	CASSPNRGGYTF	TGTGCCAGCAGTCCGAACAGGGGTGGCTACACCTTC
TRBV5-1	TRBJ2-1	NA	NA	CASSPKTGTYNEQFF	TGCGCCAGCAGCCCCAAGACAGGGACTTACAATGAGCAGTTCTTC
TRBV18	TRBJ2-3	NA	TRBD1	CASSRTGAWADTQYF	TGTGCCAGCTCAAGGACAGGGGCGTGGGCAGATACGCAGTATTTT
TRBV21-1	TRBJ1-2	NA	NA	CASSASGTGVDGYTF	TGTGCCAGCAGCGCTTCCGGGACAGGGGTAGATGGCTACACCTTC
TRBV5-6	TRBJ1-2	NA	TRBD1	CASSDRQGDYGYTF	TGTGCCAGCAGCGACAGACAGGGGGACTATGGCTACACCTTC
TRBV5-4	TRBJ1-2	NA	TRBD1	CASSLGMGQGNYGYTF	TGTGCCAGCAGCTTGGGGATGGGACAGGGGAACTATGGCTACACCTTC
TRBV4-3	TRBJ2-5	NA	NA	CASSQDPASGGETQYF	TGCGCCAGCAGCCAAGATCCCGCCTCTGGGGGGGAGACCCAGTACTTC
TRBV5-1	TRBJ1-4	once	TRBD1	CASSETGGQEKLFF	TGCGCCAGCAGCGAAACAGGGGGGCAGGAAAAACTGTTTTTT
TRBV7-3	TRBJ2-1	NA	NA	CASSLDSSYNEQFF	TGTGCCAGCAGCTTAGACTCTTCCTACAATGAGCAGTTCTTC
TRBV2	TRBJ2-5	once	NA	CASRDSLGETQYF	TGTGCCAGCAGAGACTCCTTGGGAGAGACCCAGTACTTC
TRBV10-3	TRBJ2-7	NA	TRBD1	CAISLRGQGEQYF	TGTGCCATCAGTTTAAGGGGACAGGGGGAGCAGTACTTC
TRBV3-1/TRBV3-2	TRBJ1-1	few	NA	CASSQVGGQAEAFF	TGTGCCAGCAGCCAGGTGGGGGGGCAGGCTGAAGCTTTCTTT
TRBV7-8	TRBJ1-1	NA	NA	CASSSSTVPNTEAFF	TGTGCCAGCAGCTCTAGCACAGTCCCGAACACTGAAGCTTTCTTT
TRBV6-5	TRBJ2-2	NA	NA	CASSYGHNTGELFF	TGTGCCAGCAGTTACGGACACAACACCGGGGAGCTGTTTTTT
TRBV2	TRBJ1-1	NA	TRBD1	CASRLDMTGGEAFF	TGTGCCAGTCGCCTCGATATGACAGGGGGTGAAGCTTTCTTT
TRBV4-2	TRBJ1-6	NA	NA	CASSQDLARAYNSPLHF	TGTGCCAGCAGCCAAGATCTTGCCAGGGCCTATAATTCACCCCTCCACTTT
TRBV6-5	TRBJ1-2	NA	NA	CASSYSGSGPGYGYTF	TGTGCCAGCAGTTACTCTGGTAGCGGGCCGGGCTATGGCTACACCTTC
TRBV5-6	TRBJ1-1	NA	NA	CASSLVAGRTEAFF	TGTGCCAGCAGCTTGGTGGCAGGGCGGACTGAAGCTTTCTTT
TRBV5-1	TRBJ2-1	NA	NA	CASSFLTGGNEQFF	TGCGCCAGCAGCTTCCTGACAGGCGGAAATGAGCAGTTCTTC
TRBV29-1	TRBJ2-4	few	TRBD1	CSVTQGDRNIQYF	TGCAGCGTTACCCAGGGGGACAGAAACATTCAGTACTTC
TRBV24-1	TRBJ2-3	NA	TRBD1	CATSDSLDRVGTDTQYF	TGTGCCACCAGTGACTCCTTAGACAGGGTGGGGACAGATACGCAGTATTTT
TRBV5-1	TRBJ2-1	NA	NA	CASSLDVGGPYNEQFF	TGCGCCAGCAGCTTGGATGTCGGGGGGCCCTACAATGAGCAGTTCTTC
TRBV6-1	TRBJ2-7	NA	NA	CASSEGPGQTYEQYF	TGTGCCAGCAGTGAAGGGCCAGGGCAAACCTACGAGCAGTACTTC
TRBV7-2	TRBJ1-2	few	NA	CASSLDGTGSRGYTF	TGTGCCAGCAGCTTAGATGGTACAGGGTCGAGAGGCTACACCTTC
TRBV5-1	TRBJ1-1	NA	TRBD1	CASQFTGATEAFF	TGCGCCAGCCAGTTTACAGGGGCTACTGAAGCTTTCTTT
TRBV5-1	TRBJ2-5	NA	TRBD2	CASSPRGGLAGETQYF	TGCGCCAGCAGCCCACGCGGCGGACTAGCGGGAGAGACCCAGTACTTC
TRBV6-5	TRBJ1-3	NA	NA	CASSYTQGNLGGTIYF	TGTGCCAGCAGTTATACCCAAGGGAACTTGGGAGGCACCATATATTTT
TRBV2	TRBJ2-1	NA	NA	CASSESLLNNEQFF	TGTGCCAGCAGTGAAAGTCTACTGAACAATGAGCAGTTCTTC
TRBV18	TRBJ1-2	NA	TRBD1	CASSPDTGGYGYTF	TGTGCCAGCTCACCAGATACAGGGGGCTATGGCTACACCTTC
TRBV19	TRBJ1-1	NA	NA	CASSIPFGNTEAFF	TGTGCCAGTAGTATCCCCTTCGGGAACACTGAAGCTTTCTTT